The 7 T cell receptor beta chains presented below share a single source sample, sequenced in a study of T cells after yellow fever vaccination. TCRdb analysed the 5' RACE reads with MiXCR anew, one entry per CDR3 protein. Counted here are approximately 260,000 distinct CDR3 sequences, around 4.9% occurring once; the ten biggest clones make up 3% to 4%. Here the sequenced sample was CD4+ T cells sorted from PBMCs, taken on the day of the yellow fever booster vaccination. The source is a man between 18 and 35 years old who received the YFV17D yellow fever vaccine.

This clonotype was observed a few times. The CDR3 protein is CASSTPWDTGSPLHF. In DNA form, the CDR3 reads TGTGCCAGTAGTACCCCCTGGGACACCGGTTCACCCCTCCACTTT. This rearrangement joins TRBV19 to TRBJ1-6; a possible D gene is TRBD1 (6 bases). Germline V lookup: CDR1 LNHDA, CDR2 SQIVND (reference sequence). V lost 4 bases, J lost 9 bases, and 16 bases lay in between. The CDR3 has 15 residues. Together with reference TRBV19 and TRBJ1-6, the CDR3 gives the full variable domain: DGGITQSPKYLFRKEGQNVTLSCEQNLNHDAMYWYRQDPGQGLRLIYYSQIVNDFQKGDIAEGYSVSREKKESFPLTVTSAQKNPTAFYLCASSTPWDTGSPLHFGNGTRLTVT.

In its sample, this clonotype was seen a few times. The V gene is TRBV4-3, the J gene TRBJ1-6; D is unresolved. The CDR3 is 12 residues long. Trimming left V 1 base short and J 12 bases short, with 7 bases between. CDR1 and CDR2 from the germline V gene are LGHNA and YSLEER. CDR3 nucleotides: TGCGCCAGCAGCCAAGTGGGGTTACCCCTCCACTTT. It codes for CASSQVGLPLHF.

This clonotype was detected only a few times. The chain has TRBV7-8 and TRBJ2-5; maybe TRBD1 (5 bases). CDR1 and CDR2 (germline): SGHVS, FQNEAQ. The CDR3 is 14 amino acids. The V end was cut by 5 bases, the J end by 5 bases, with 15 bases between. The CDR3 protein is CASSPDSSGETQYF. The CDR3 nucleotides are TGTGCCAGCAGCCCAGACAGTTCCGGGGAGACCCAGTACTTC.

The J gene is TRBJ2-5, the V gene TRBV20-1; 9 nucleotides line up with TRBD1. Trimming at V came to 5 bases and at J to 4 bases, leaving 5 bases not matched to a gene. The CDR3 loop spans 13 amino acids. Per germline, CDR1 DFQATT and CDR2 SNEGSKA (reference sequence). The CDR3 loop reads CSARTGGRETQYF. In nucleotides, the CDR3 is TGCAGTGCTCGAACAGGGGGCCGAGAGACCCAGTACTTC.

This chain connects TRBV27 to TRBJ1-5; D possibly corresponds to TRBD1 (5 bases). Germline V lookup: CDR1 MNHEY, CDR2 SMNVEV (reference sequence). The CDR3 spans 16 residues. V was cut by 3 bases and J by 2 bases, with 14 bases left in between. The CDR3 is CASSFRVDRRNQPQHF. The CDR3 nucleotides are TGTGCCAGCAGTTTCCGGGTCGACAGACGCAATCAGCCCCAGCATTTT.

There are many counts of this clonotype. The rearrangement links TRBV10-3 to TRBJ1-5; TRBD1 might be the D (5 bases). Looked up from germline, CDR1 is ENHRY and CDR2 is SYGVKD. V dropped 5 bases and J dropped 7 bases, with 12 bases sitting between them. The CDR3 consists of 13 residues. CDR3 sequence reads: CAISQGKGQPQHF. As DNA, the CDR3 is TGTGCCATCAGTCAGGGCAAGGGACAGCCCCAGCATTTT.

There are many counts of this clonotype. V usage is TRBV11-2 and J usage is TRBJ2-1; 11 bases map to TRBD2. The V gene end was trimmed by 2 bases and the J gene end by 8 bases; junction bases not matched to a gene: 5. CDR3 size: 15 residues. The germline CDR1 and CDR2 sequences are SGHAT and FQNNGV. CDR3 sequence (DNA): TGTGCCAGCAGCTTAATGACTAGCGGGGTCGATGAGCAGTTCTTC. Translation gives CASSLMTSGVDEQFF.